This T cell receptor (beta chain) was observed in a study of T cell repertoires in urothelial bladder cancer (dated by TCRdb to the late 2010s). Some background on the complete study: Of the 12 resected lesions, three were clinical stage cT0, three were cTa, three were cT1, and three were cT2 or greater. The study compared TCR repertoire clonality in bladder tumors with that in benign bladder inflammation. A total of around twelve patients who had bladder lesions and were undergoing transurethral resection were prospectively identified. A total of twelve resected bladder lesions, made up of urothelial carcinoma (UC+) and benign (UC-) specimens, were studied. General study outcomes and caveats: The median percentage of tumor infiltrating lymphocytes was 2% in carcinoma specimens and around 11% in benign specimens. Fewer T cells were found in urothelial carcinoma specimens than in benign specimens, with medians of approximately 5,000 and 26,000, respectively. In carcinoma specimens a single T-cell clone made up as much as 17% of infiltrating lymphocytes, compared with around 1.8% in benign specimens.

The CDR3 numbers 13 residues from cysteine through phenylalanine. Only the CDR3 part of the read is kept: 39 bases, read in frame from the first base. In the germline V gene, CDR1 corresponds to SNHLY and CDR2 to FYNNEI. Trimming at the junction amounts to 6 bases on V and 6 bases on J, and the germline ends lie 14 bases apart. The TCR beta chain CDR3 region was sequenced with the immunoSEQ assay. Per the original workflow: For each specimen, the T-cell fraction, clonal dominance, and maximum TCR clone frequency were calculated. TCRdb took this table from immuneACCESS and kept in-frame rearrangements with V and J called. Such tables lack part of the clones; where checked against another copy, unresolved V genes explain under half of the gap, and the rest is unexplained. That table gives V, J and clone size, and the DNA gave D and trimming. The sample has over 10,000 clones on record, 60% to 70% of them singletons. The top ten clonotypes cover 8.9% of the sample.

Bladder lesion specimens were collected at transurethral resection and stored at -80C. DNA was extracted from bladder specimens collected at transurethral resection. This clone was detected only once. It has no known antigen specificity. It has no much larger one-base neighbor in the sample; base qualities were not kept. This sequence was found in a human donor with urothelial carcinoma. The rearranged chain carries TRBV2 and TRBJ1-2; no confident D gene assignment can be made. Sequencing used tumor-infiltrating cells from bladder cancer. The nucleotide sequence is TGTGCCAGCAGGCGGGGTCCAGGAGATGGCTACACCTTC. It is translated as CASRRGPGDGYTF.